This T cell receptor (beta chain) was recovered during a study of graft-versus-host responses after intestinal transplantation. Overall study: Anti-thymocyte globulin served as induction for all recipients, who then took tacrolimus and steroids for 3 to 4 years. Study-level points and caveats: High graft-versus-host to host-versus-graft T cell clonal ratios marked allografts of patients with graft-donor macrochimerism. Analysis identified GvH clones in recipient marrow, with some appearing first in ileum or blood. GvH clone levels peaked in circulation, and this peak was associated with early post-transplant HvG declines.

Clones were sequenced by immunoSEQ multiplex PCR, and TCRdb holds only the in-frame ones, with some missing. The data contain 21,000 or so clones, approximately 92% of them singletons. In the case of this clone: What it binds is unknown.

The sample was PBMCs, taken about 260 days after intestinal transplant. This clonotype originated in a human patient who received an intestinal transplant, so some T cells may come from the graft donor.

This chain's CDR3 is CASSQESGSYNSPLHF. CDR3 nucleotide sequence: TGCGCCAGCAGCCAAGAATCGGGCTCCTATAATTCACCCCTCCACTTT. The chain has TRBV4-1 and TRBJ1-6; D ambiguous. The V end lost 0 bases, the J end lost 0 bases, and 6 bases lay between the germline ends. The length of the CDR3 is 16 residues. Germline CDR1 MGHRA, CDR2 YSYEKL.